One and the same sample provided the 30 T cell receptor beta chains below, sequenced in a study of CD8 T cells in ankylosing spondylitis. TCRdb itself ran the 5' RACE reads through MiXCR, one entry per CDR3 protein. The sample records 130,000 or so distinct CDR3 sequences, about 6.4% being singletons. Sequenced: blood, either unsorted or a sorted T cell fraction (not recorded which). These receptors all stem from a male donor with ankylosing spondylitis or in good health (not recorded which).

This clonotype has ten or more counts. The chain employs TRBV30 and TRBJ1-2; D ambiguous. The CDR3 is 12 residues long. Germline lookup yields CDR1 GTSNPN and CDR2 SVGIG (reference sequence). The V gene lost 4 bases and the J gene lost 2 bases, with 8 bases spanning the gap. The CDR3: CAWKVGNYGYTF. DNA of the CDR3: TGTGCCTGGAAGGTGGGAAACTATGGCTACACCTTC.

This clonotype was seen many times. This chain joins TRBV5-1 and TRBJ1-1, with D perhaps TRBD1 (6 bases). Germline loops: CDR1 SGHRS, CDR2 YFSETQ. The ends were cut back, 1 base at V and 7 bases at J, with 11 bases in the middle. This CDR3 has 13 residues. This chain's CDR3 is CASSLNTGIEAFF. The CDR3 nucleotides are TGCGCCAGCAGCTTGAATACAGGGATTGAAGCTTTCTTT.

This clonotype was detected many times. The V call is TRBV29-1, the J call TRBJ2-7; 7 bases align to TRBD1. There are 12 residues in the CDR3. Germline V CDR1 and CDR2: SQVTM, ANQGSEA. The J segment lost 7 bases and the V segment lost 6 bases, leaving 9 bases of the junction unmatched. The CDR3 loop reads CSVGARDSEQYF. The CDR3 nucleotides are TGCAGCGTGGGGGCCAGGGACAGTGAGCAGTACTTC.

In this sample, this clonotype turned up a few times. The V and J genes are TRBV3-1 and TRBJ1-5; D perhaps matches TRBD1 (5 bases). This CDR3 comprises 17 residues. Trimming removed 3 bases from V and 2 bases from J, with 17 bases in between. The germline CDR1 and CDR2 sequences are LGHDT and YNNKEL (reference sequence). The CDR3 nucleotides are TGTGCCAGCAGCCAGGCGGCAGGGTCTTCAGGCAATCAGCCCCAGCATTTT. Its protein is CASSQAAGSSGNQPQHF.

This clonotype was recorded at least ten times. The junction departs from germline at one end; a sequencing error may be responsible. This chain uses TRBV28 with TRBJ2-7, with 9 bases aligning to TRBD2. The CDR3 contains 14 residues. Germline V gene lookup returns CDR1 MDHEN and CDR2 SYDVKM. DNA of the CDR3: TGTGCGAGCAAAGTAGCGGGAGACTCCTACGAGCAGTACTTC. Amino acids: CASKVAGDSYEQYF. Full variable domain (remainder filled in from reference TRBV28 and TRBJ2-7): DVKVTQSSRYLVKRTGEKVFLECVQDMDHENMFWYRQDPGLGLRLIYFSYDVKMKEKGDIPEGYSVSREKKERFSLILESASTNQTSMYLCASKVAGDSYEQYFGPGTRLTVT.

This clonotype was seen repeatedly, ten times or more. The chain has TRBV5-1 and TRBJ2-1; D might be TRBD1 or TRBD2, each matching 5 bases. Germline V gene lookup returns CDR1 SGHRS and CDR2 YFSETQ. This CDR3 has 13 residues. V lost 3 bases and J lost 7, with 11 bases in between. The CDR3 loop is CASSWDGLNEQFF. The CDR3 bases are TGCGCCAGCAGCTGGGACGGGCTAAATGAGCAGTTCTTC.

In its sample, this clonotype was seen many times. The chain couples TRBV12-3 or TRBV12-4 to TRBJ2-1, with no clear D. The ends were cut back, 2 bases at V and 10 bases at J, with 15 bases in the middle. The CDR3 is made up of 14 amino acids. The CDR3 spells CASSLNPSYWEQFF. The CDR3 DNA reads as TGTGCCAGCAGTTTAAACCCGAGTTATTGGGAGCAGTTCTTC.

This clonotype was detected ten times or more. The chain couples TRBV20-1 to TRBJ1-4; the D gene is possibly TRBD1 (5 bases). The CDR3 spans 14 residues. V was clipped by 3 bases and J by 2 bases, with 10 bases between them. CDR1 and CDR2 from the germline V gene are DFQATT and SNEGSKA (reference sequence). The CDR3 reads CSASGGSTNEKLFF. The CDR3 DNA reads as TGCAGTGCTAGCGGGGGGTCGACTAATGAAAAACTGTTTTTT.

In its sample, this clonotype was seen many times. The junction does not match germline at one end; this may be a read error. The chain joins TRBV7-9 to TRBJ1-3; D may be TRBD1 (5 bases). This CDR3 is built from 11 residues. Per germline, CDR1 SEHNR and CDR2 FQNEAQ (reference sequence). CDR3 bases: TGTGCCAGCAGTCCGACCGGGACCGAGGGTTTT. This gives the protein CASSPTGTEGF.

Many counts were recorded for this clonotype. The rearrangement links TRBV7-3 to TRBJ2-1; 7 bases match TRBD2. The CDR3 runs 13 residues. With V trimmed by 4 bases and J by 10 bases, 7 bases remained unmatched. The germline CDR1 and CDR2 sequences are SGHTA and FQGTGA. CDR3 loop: CASSSRLAREQFF. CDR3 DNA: TGTGCCAGCAGCTCCAGACTAGCACGGGAGCAGTTCTTC.

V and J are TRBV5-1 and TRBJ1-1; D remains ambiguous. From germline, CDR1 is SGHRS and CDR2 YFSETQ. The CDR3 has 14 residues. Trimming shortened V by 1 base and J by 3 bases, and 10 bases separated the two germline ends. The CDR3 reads CASSLLVFDTEAFF. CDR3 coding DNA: TGCGCCAGCAGCTTGCTAGTATTCGACACTGAAGCTTTCTTT.

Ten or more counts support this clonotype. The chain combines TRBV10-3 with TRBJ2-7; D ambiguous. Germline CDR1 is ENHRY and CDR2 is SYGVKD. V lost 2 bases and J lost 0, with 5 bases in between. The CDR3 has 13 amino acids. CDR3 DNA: TGTGCCATCAGTGAGGGGGTCTCCTACGAGCAGTACTTC. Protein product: CAISEGVSYEQYF.

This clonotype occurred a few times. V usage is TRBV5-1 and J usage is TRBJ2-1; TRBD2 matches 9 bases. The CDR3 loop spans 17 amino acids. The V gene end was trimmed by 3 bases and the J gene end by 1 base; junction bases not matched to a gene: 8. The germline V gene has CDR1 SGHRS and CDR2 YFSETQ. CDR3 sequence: CASSYPAGGPSYNEQFF. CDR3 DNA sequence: TGCGCCAGCAGCTACCCGGCGGGGGGGCCTTCCTACAATGAGCAGTTCTTC. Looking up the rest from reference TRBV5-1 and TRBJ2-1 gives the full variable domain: KAGVTQTPRYLIKTRGQQVTLSCSPISGHRSVSWYQQTPGQGLQFLFEYFSETQRNKGNFPGRFSGRQFSNSRSEMNVSTLELGDSALYLCASSYPAGGPSYNEQFFGPGTRLTVL.

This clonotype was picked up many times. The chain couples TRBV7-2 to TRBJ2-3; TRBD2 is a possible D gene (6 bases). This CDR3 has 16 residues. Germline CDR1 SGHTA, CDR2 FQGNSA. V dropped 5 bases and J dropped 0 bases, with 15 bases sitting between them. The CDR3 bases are TGTGCCAGCAGCCCCCGCCTCGGAGGGAGCACAGATACGCAGTATTTT. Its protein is CASSPRLGGSTDTQYF.

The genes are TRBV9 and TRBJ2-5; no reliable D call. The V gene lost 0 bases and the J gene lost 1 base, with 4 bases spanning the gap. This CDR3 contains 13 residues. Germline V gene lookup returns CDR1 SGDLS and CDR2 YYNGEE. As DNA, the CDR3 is TGTGCCAGCAGCGTAGATGGCCAAGAGACCCAGTACTTC. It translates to CASSVDGQETQYF.

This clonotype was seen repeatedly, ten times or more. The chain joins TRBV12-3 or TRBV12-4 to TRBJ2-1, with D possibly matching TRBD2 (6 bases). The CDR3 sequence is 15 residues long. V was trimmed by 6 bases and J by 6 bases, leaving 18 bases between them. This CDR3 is CASSPSGGLGNEQFF. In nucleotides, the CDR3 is TGTGCCAGCAGCCCCAGTGGAGGGTTAGGCAATGAGCAGTTCTTC.

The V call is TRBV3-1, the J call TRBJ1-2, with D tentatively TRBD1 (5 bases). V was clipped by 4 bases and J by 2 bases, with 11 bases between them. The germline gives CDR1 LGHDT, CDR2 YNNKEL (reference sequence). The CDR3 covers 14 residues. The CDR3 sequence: CASSPLGRNYGYTF. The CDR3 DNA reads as TGTGCCAGCAGCCCGTTGGGACGAAACTATGGCTACACCTTC.

CDR3 DNA sequence: TGTGCCAGCAGCCAAGACAGTCCACGGGAGACCCAGTACTTC. Protein sequence: CASSQDSPRETQYF. The rearrangement uses TRBV3-1 and TRBJ2-5; no firm D call. This CDR3 region has 14 residues. CDR1 is LGHDT, CDR2 YNNKEL, per germline (reference sequence). The V end lost 0 bases, the J end lost 5 bases, and 10 bases lay between the germline ends.

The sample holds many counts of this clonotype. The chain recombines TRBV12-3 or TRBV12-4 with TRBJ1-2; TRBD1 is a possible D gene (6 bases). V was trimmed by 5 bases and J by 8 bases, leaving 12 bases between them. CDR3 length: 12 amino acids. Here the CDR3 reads CASSPQGYGYTF. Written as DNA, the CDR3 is TGTGCCAGCAGTCCACAGGGATACGGCTACACCTTC.

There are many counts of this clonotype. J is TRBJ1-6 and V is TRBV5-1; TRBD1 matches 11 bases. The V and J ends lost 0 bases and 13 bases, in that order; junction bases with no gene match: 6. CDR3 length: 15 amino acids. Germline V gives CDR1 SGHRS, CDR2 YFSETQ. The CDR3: CASSLEGDRGTPLHF. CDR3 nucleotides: TGCGCCAGCAGCTTGGAAGGGGACAGGGGGACGCCCCTCCACTTT. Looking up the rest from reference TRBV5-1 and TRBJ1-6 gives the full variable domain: KAGVTQTPRYLIKTRGQQVTLSCSPISGHRSVSWYQQTPGQGLQFLFEYFSETQRNKGNFPGRFSGRQFSNSRSEMNVSTLELGDSALYLCASSLEGDRGTPLHFGNGTRLTVT.

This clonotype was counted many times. The CDR3 loop is CSATLGRSGTDTQYF. The DNA for the CDR3 is TGCAGTGCTACCCTGGGCAGGTCGGGCACAGATACGCAGTATTTT. The chain employs TRBV20-1 and TRBJ2-3; no definite D call. The CDR3 sequence is 15 residues long. The V end lost 4 bases, the J end lost 1 base, and 15 bases lay between the germline ends. CDR1 DFQATT and CDR2 SNEGSKA come from the germline V gene (reference sequence).

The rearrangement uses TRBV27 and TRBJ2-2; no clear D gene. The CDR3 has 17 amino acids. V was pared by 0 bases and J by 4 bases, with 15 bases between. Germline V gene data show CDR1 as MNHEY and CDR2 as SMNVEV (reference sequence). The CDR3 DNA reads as TGTGCCAGCAGTTTATCCGACCCGGGCACCATCACCGGGGAGCTGTTTTTT. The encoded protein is CASSLSDPGTITGELFF.

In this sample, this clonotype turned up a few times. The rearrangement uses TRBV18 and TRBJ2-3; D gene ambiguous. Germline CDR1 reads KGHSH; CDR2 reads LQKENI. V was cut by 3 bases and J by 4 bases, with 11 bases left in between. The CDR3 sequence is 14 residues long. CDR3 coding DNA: TGTGCCAGCTCACCGGGATATGCGGCAGATACGCAGTATTTT. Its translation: CASSPGYAADTQYF.

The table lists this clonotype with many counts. The chain's CDR3 is CASSSTSRDYEQYF. For the CDR3, the DNA is TGTGCCAGCAGTTCAACCTCCAGGGACTACGAGCAGTACTTC. The V and J genes are TRBV12-3 or TRBV12-4 and TRBJ2-7; possible D gene TRBD1, 5 bases. Trimming took off 4 bases at V and 3 bases at J, with 13 bases between the two ends. The CDR3 loop spans 14 amino acids.

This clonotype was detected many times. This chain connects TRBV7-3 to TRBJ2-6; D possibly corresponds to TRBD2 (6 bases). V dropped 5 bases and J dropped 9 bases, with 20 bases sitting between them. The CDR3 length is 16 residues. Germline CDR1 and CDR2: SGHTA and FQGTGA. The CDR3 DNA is TGTGCCAGCAGCCCCGCGATGATGCGGGGAGTCAACGTCCTGACTTTC. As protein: CASSPAMMRGVNVLTF.

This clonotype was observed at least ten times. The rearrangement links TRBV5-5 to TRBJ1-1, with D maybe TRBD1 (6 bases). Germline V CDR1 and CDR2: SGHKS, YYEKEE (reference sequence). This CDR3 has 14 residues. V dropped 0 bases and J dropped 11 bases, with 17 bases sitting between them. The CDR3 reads CASSLGRGTLTAFF. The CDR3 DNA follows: TGTGCCAGCAGCTTGGGAAGGGGGACCCTGACGGCTTTCTTT.

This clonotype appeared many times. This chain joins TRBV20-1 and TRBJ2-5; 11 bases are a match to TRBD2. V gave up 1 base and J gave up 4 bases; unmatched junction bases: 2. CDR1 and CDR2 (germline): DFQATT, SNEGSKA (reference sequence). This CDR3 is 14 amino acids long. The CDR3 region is CSARVGTSGETQYF. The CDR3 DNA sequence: TGCAGTGCTAGAGTAGGGACTAGCGGAGAGACCCAGTACTTC.

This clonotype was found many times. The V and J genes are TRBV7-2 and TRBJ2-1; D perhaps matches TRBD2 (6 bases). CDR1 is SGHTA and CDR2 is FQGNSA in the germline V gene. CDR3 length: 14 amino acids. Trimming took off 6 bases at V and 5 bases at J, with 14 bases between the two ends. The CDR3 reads CASRPVAGNNEQFF. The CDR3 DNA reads TGTGCCAGCAGACCAGTGGCGGGGAACAATGAGCAGTTCTTC.

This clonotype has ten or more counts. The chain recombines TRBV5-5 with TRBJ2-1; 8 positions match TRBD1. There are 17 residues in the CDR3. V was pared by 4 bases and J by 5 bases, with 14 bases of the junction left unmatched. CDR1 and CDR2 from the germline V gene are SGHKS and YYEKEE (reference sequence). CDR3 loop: CASSPLPTGDGHNEQFF. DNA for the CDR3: TGTGCCAGCAGCCCACTACCGACAGGGGATGGACACAATGAGCAGTTCTTC. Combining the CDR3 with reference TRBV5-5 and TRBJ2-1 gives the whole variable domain DAGVTQSPTHLIKTRGQQVTLRCSPISGHKSVSWYQQVLGQGPQFIFQYYEKEERGRGNFPDRFSARQFPNYSSELNVNALLLGDSALYLCASSPLPTGDGHNEQFFGPGTRLTVL.

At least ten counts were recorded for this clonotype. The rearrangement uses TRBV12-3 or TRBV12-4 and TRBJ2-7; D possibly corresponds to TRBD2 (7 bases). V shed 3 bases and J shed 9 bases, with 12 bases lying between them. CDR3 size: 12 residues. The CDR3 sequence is CASSLGGLWQYF. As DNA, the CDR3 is TGTGCCAGCAGTTTGGGGGGGCTCTGGCAGTACTTC.